Listed below are T cell receptor beta chains from one sample, sequenced in a study of PD-L1 blockade in urothelial cancer. The method was immunoSEQ multiplex PCR; TCRdb's version includes in-frame clones alone and lacks a portion of them. The data contain tens of thousands of clones, 80% to 90% of them seen just once; the ten biggest clones take up approximately 8%. The sample consisted of PBMCs, taken around atezolizumab (anti-PD-L1) treatment. These receptor sequences come from an elderly man with urothelial cancer. The CDR3 runs from the conserved cysteine through the conserved F or W. A D gene is named only where the DNA matches it firmly. Clone size is not always given. Where it is, it says once, few, many or a class for expanded clones.

j_call v_call clone_size cdr3_length d_call cdr3_aa cdr3_nt
TRBJ1-1 TRBV6-1 NA 11 NA CASRQNTEAFF TGTGCCAGCAGACAAAACACTGAAGCTTTCTTT
TRBJ1-2 TRBV30 NA 13 NA CAWRRAGSYGYTF TGTGCCTGGAGACGGGCAGGGTCCTATGGCTACACCTTC
TRBJ2-1 TRBV30 NA 14 TRBD2 CAWSNDLAGGEQFF TGTGCCTGGAGCAATGATCTAGCGGGAGGCGAGCAGTTCTTC
TRBJ2-5 TRBV14 once 15 NA CASSQDWAPRETQYF TGTGCCAGCAGCCAAGATTGGGCCCCTCGGGAGACCCAGTACTTC
TRBJ2-1 TRBV6-5 NA 16 TRBD1 CASSYRVRDRVTEQFF TGTGCCAGCAGTTATCGGGTGAGGGACAGGGTTACTGAGCAGTTCTTC
TRBJ2-7 TRBV5-1 NA 14 NA CASSFGPPGDEQYF TGCGCCAGCAGCTTCGGCCCGCCGGGGGACGAGCAGTACTTC
TRBJ1-4 TRBV2 NA 15 NA CASSVTGGMGEKLFF TGTGCCAGCAGTGTGACTGGGGGGATGGGTGAAAAACTGTTTTTT
TRBJ2-5 TRBV6-6 few 14 NA CASSYPADGETQYF TGTGCCAGCAGTTATCCAGCCGACGGGGAGACCCAGTACTTC
TRBJ2-7 TRBV10-2 NA 15 TRBD2 CASRPGTSEFYEQYF TGCGCCAGCAGGCCCGGGACTAGCGAATTCTACGAGCAGTACTTC
TRBJ2-3 TRBV4-1 NA 16 TRBD2 CASSRTTSGSPDTQYF TGCGCCAGCAGCCGGACGACTAGCGGGAGTCCAGATACGCAGTATTTT